A selection of T cell receptor beta chains follows, all from one sample in a study of cytomegalovirus exposure and HLA in healthy donors. Profiled with immunoSEQ multiplex PCR; TCRdb holds only in-frame clones, not every one. In the table there are some 130,000 clones, approximately 87% of which are singletons. Sequenced: PBMCs. Source of these receptors: a man between 18 and 29 years old in good health and CMV-seronegative. The CDR3 runs from the conserved cysteine through the conserved F or W. D genes are given only for firm matches. Size is omitted from some rows. Given values are once, few, many or a class for expanded clones.

j_call v_call d_call cdr3_length clone_size cdr3_nt cdr3_aa
TRBJ2-2 TRBV5-1 TRBD1 15 - TGCGCCAGCAGCCCTGGACAGGGGGCTATCGGGGAGCTGTTTTTT CASSPGQGAIGELFF
TRBJ2-4 TRBV6-1 TRBD2 15 few TGTGCCAGCAGTGGCGCTAGCGGGAGGGGGGACATTCAGTACTTC CASSGASGRGDIQYF
TRBJ1-5 TRBV12-5 TRBD1 16 - TGTGCTAGTGGTTTGACAGGGGGGTTTGGCAATCAGCCCCAGCATTTT CASGLTGGFGNQPQHF
TRBJ1-1 TRBV27 - 15 - TGTGCCAGCAAGGGCCCGGGGATCCCGAACACTGAAGCTTTCTTT CASKGPGIPNTEAFF
TRBJ2-2 TRBV7-2 TRBD1 16 once TGTGCCAGCAGCCACCAAGACAGGGGGCCCACCGGGGAGCTGTTTTTT CASSHQDRGPTGELFF
TRBJ1-2 TRBV11-2 - 18 once TGTGCCAGCAGCTTAGAAATTCCTTTGGGCCCGTCAAACTATGGCTACACCTTC CASSLEIPLGPSNYGYTF
TRBJ1-1 TRBV4-1 - 16 once TGCGCCAGCAGCCGGCCTATGGTGGGGCTTAACACAGGAGCTTTCTTT CASSRPMVGLNTGAFF
TRBJ1-2 TRBV25-1 - 14 once TGTGCCAGCAGTGAACTCCGTTCATGGAGTGGCTACACCTTC CASSELRSWSGYTF
TRBJ2-5 TRBV5-4 TRBD2 16 - TGTGCCAGCAGCTTGGCCGGTAGCGGGGGCCAAGAGACCCAGTACTTC CASSLAGSGGQETQYF
TRBJ2-7 TRBV5-1 TRBD1 13 - TGCGCCAGCAGCACTGGGGACAGGGACGAGCAGTACTTC CASSTGDRDEQYF
TRBJ2-1 TRBV5-1 TRBD1 16 - TGCGCCAGCAGCTTGATGCCCACAGAGGGGGCACATGAGCAGTTCTTC CASSLMPTEGAHEQFF
TRBJ2-3 TRBV27 - 13 - TGTGCCAGCAGTGTCCCGGGGAGAAATACGCAGTATTTT CASSVPGRNTQYF
TRBJ2-2 TRBV7-9 - 14 - TGTGCCAGCAGCTTAAAGGGGGTGTCCGGGGAGCTGTTTTTT CASSLKGVSGELFF
TRBJ2-2 TRBV7-2 - 14 - TGTGCCAGCAGAGAGGATATCGGCACCGGGGAGCTGTTTTTT CASREDIGTGELFF
TRBJ2-5 TRBV27 - 15 - TGTGCCAGCAGTTTATCGCGACAGGCGGCAGAGACCCAGTACTTC CASSLSRQAAETQYF
TRBJ1-6 TRBV4-2 - 17 - TGTGCCAGCAGCCAAGATCGGTACAGCGGTCTTAATTCACCCCTCCACTTT CASSQDRYSGLNSPLHF
TRBJ2-1 TRBV11-3 - 13 - TGTGCCAGCAGCGTCAATAGCTACAATGAGCAGTTCTTC CASSVNSYNEQFF
TRBJ2-5 TRBV7-9 TRBD2 16 - TGTGCCAGCAGCTTAGAAGGACTAGCGGGAGGGGAGACCCAGTACTTC CASSLEGLAGGETQYF
TRBJ2-2 TRBV19 - 15 - TGTGCCACCTCTGTATTCGGGGTAGAAACCGGGGAGCTGTTTTTT CATSVFGVETGELFF
TRBJ2-7 TRBV6-1 TRBD2 16 - TGTGCCAGCAGTGAAGGTGATTTACGGGAGGCCTACGAGCAGTACTTC CASSEGDLREAYEQYF
TRBJ2-2 TRBV5-1 TRBD2 16 - TGCGCCAGCAGCTTGGGGGCGGGAGTCGGCACCGGGGAGCTGTTTTTT CASSLGAGVGTGELFF
TRBJ2-7 TRBV27 - 12 once TGTGCCAGCAGTTTGCTAGGTGGCGAGCAGTACTTC CASSLLGGEQYF
TRBJ2-3 TRBV11-2 TRBD2 15 - TGTGCCAGCAGCCTTAGCGGGTCTAGCACAGATACGCAGTATTTT CASSLSGSSTDTQYF
TRBJ2-1 TRBV5-1 TRBD2 19 - TGCGCCAGCAGCTTGGGACTAGCGGGACGTTCGAGCTCCTACAATGAGCAGTTCTTC CASSLGLAGRSSSYNEQFF
TRBJ1-3 TRBV7-2 - 17 - TGTGCCAGCAGCTTAGGAGGGAGTGTCCTAGGAGGAAACACCATATATTTT CASSLGGSVLGGNTIYF
TRBJ2-7 TRBV11-2 TRBD2 15 - TGTGCCAGCAGCTCAGGACTAGCGGGGGGCTACGAGCAGTACTTC CASSSGLAGGYEQYF
TRBJ1-2 TRBV30 - 12 - TGTGCCTGGAGCAGCACAGGATATGGCTACACCTTC CAWSSTGYGYTF
TRBJ1-2 TRBV5-6 TRBD1 16 few TGTGCCAGCAGGGACAGGGTAGGGTTAGGGAACTATGGCTACACCTTC CASRDRVGLGNYGYTF
TRBJ1-2 TRBV5-1 - 13 - TGCGCCAGCAGCCCGGACAGTAACTATGGCTACACCTTC CASSPDSNYGYTF
TRBJ2-7 TRBV27 - 13 few TGTGCCAGCAGTTCCCAACAGGGAGACGAGCAGTACTTC CASSSQQGDEQYF
TRBJ2-7 TRBV18 TRBD2 15 - TGTGCCAGCTCATTGGGCGGGAGGGCCATCGGCGAGCAGTACTTC CASSLGGRAIGEQYF
TRBJ2-1 TRBV9 - 17 - TGTGCCAGCAGCGCATCGAGCGGGTCTGCGACCTACAATGAGCAGTTCTTC CASSASSGSATYNEQFF
TRBJ2-7 TRBV5-1 TRBD1 14 - TGCGCCAGCAGCGGGACAGGGGCGGTCCACGAGCAGTACTTC CASSGTGAVHEQYF
TRBJ1-1 TRBV5-1 TRBD1 15 - TGCGCCAGCAGCTTGCAACCGTCACAGGGGGCGAAAGCTTTCTTT CASSLQPSQGAKAFF
TRBJ1-1 TRBV5-1 - 12 - TGCGCCAGCAGTCGCGGGGGGACTGAAGCTTTCTTT CASSRGGTEAFF
TRBJ1-1 TRBV13 TRBD1 14 few TGTGCCAGCAGCTCCAGGGGGCCTAGCACTGAAGCTTTCTTT CASSSRGPSTEAFF
TRBJ2-3 TRBV6-5 - 13 - TGTGCCAGCAGTTACGGGTGGAGGGATACGCAGTATTTT CASSYGWRDTQYF
TRBJ2-3 TRBV2 TRBD2 16 - TGTGCCAGCGTTAGCAAGACTAGCGGGAGACCAGATACGCAGTATTTT CASVSKTSGRPDTQYF
TRBJ2-5 TRBV10-3 TRBD2 14 - TGTGCCATCAGTGATACTAGCGGGAAAGAGACCCAGTACTTC CAISDTSGKETQYF
TRBJ1-1 TRBV4-3 - 13 - TGCGCCAGCAGCCAAAGCCCGGGGACTGAAGCTTTCTTT CASSQSPGTEAFF
TRBJ2-5 TRBV15 - 13 once TGTGCCACCAGCAGAGATCAGAAAGAGACCCAGTACTTC CATSRDQKETQYF
TRBJ2-1 TRBV6-1 - 13 - TGTGCCAGAGGGGGAGCGGACTACAATGAGCAGTTCTTC CARGGADYNEQFF
TRBJ2-2 TRBV2 TRBD1 15 once TGTGCCAGCAGTCCTGACAGGGCGAGTACCGGGGAGCTGTTTTTT CASSPDRASTGELFF
TRBJ2-1 TRBV6-4 TRBD2 15 - TGTGCCAGCTCCCAGGCGGGGGGTACCTACAATGAGCAGTTCTTC CASSQAGGTYNEQFF
TRBJ2-7 TRBV11-2 TRBD2 15 - TGTGCCAGCAGCTTAGCACCTAGCGGTTCGGCCGGGCAGTACTTC CASSLAPSGSAGQYF
TRBJ1-6 TRBV28 - 15 - TGTGCCAGCAGTTCGCCAGAGAGGGCTTACGCCCCCCTCCACTTT CASSSPERAYAPLHF
TRBJ2-1 TRBV7-2 - 16 - TGTGCCAGCAGCCGATATAGGGGGGGCTCCTACAATGAGCAGTTCTTC CASSRYRGGSYNEQFF
TRBJ2-1 TRBV15 TRBD2 15 - TGTGCCACCAGCAGATCCAGCGGGAGAGGGCATGAGCAGTTCTTC CATSRSSGRGHEQFF
TRBJ2-3 TRBV4-1 TRBD2 16 - TGCGCCAGCAGCCAATTAGCGGGAGGTTTTGAAGATACGCAGTATTTT CASSQLAGGFEDTQYF
TRBJ1-1 TRBV6-1 - 14 - TGTGCCAGCAGTGATCCAGGAATGAACACTGAAGCTTTCTTT CASSDPGMNTEAFF
TRBJ2-1 TRBV6-5 - 13 - TGTGCCAGCACCAGCCGGGACAACAATGAGCAGTTCTTC CASTSRDNNEQFF
TRBJ2-4 TRBV7-8 - 16 few TGTGCCAGCAGCACCCCGTTGGCCGTAGCCAAAAACATTCAGTACTTC CASSTPLAVAKNIQYF
TRBJ2-7 TRBV6-5 TRBD1 15 - TGTGCCAGCACCGGGGAGGGGACAGGGGCCTACGAGCAGTACTTC CASTGEGTGAYEQYF
TRBJ2-6 TRBV4-1 - 18 - TGCGCCAGCAGCCAACCAACTGAGGAGCGCTCTGGGGCCAACGTCCTGACTTTC CASSQPTEERSGANVLTF
TRBJ1-2 TRBV7-8 TRBD1 14 - TGTGCCAGCAGCTCCCGGACAGGGGACTATGGCTACACCTTC CASSSRTGDYGYTF
TRBJ2-1 TRBV28 TRBD1 14 - TGTGCCAGCAGTTCGGGGACAGACTACAATGAGCAGTTCTTC CASSSGTDYNEQFF
TRBJ1-1 TRBV5-1 TRBD1 15 - TGCGCCAGTGACAGGGGCCCCTTTTCGAACACTGAAGCTTTCTTT CASDRGPFSNTEAFF
TRBJ2-1 TRBV2 TRBD2 15 - TGTGCCAGCAGTGAATCTAGCGGGGTTTACAATGAGCAGTTCTTC CASSESSGVYNEQFF
TRBJ1-1 TRBV5-6 TRBD1 15 - TGTGCCAGCAGAACCCTAGGGGACAGGAGAACTGAAGCTTTCTTT CASRTLGDRRTEAFF